This is a list of T cell receptor beta chains from one sample in a study of tumor-infiltrating lymphocytes in localized non-small cell lung cancer. TCRdb's table, derived via immunoSEQ multiplex PCR, lists solely in-frame clones and lacks some. The sample records some 8,000 clones, 65% to 85% being singletons. Sequencing used uninvolved lung tissue not adjacent to the tumor. The source is a human donor with non-small cell lung cancer. Each CDR3 is given with its conserved first and last residue. D genes are given only for firm matches. The size of a clone is reported for some rows only, either as once, few or many, or as a class for expanded clones.

>TRBV7-3|-|-|TRBJ2-5
TGTGCCAGCAGCTTAGAGGTTGGAGAGACCCAGTACTTC
CASSLEVGETQYF
>TRBV29-1|TRBD2|-|TRBJ2-1
TGCAGCGCCTCTAGCGGGAGAAGGTACAATGAGCAGTTCTTC
CSASSGRRYNEQFF
>TRBV7-7|-|-|TRBJ2-1
TGTGCTAGCAGCTTAGATGGGGGGGCCTCCAGGGGTGAGCAGTTCTTC
CASSLDGGASRGEQFF
>TRBV29-1|TRBD2|-|TRBJ2-1
TGCAGCGTTGGAGGAACGGGAGGGTTCTTC
CSVGGTGGFF
>TRBV6-1|-|-|TRBJ2-7
TGTGCCAGCAGGGTAGCTGGCTACGAGCAGTACTTC
CASRVAGYEQYF
>TRBV27|-|-|TRBJ1-5
TGTGCCAGCAGTCCAACAGGGCGGTTCAATCAGCCCCAGCATTTT
CASSPTGRFNQPQHF
>TRBV5-1|-|-|TRBJ2-7
TGCGCCAGCAGCTTGGGGGGGCCCTACGAGCAGTACTTC
CASSLGGPYEQYF
>TRBV27|TRBD1|-|TRBJ2-7
TGTGCCAGCAGTTGGGGGACAGGGGGCTTGGGGCAGTACTTC
CASSWGTGGLGQYF
>TRBV7-2|-|-|TRBJ1-1
TGTGCCAGCAGCCTACAGGGATGGAACACTGAAGCTTTCTTT
CASSLQGWNTEAFF
>TRBV13|TRBD1|-|TRBJ1-4
TGTGCCAGCAGCTCCAGCCGACAGGGCGGATCTGAAAAACTGTTTTTT
CASSSSRQGGSEKLFF
>TRBV7-2|TRBD2|few|TRBJ2-7
TGTGCCAGCAGCTCAATAGCGGGGGGCACCTACGAGCAGTACTTC
CASSSIAGGTYEQYF
>TRBV11-2|TRBD1|-|TRBJ1-1
TGTGCCAGCCGCCCTCGAGGGACAGGGAACACTGAAGCTTTCTTT
CASRPRGTGNTEAFF
>TRBV5-6|TRBD1|-|TRBJ1-6
TGTGCCAGCAGCTTCCGGGACAGGGGTTCACCCCTCCACTTT
CASSFRDRGSPLHF
>TRBV5-1|-|-|TRBJ2-1
TGCGCCAGCAGCTTGATCCTAGGGTTATGGAACAATGAGCAGTTCTTC
CASSLILGLWNNEQFF
>TRBV7-2|-|-|TRBJ1-2
TGTGCCAGCAGCCCTGGGTGGGGGGCGCATTATGGCTACACCTTC
CASSPGWGAHYGYTF
>TRBV28|-|-|TRBJ2-2
TGTGCCAGCAGTTCCCTAGGAGGTGGCACCGGGGAGCTGTTTTTT
CASSSLGGGTGELFF
>TRBV10-2|-|-|TRBJ2-3
TGCGCCAGCAGTGAGTCCCGCCCGGGCGGAACTAGCACAGATACGCAGTATTTT
CASSESRPGGTSTDTQYF
>TRBV2|-|-|TRBJ2-7
TGTGCCAGCAGGGGACGGTCAGACTACGAGCAGTACTTC
CASRGRSDYEQYF
>TRBV11-2|-|once|TRBJ1-3
TGTGCCAGCAGCTTAGCAAACACCATATATTTT
CASSLANTIYF
>TRBV10-3|-|-|TRBJ2-1
TGTGCCATCAGCGGGGCCGGGGGCGCGAGGAATGAGCAGTTCTTC
CAISGAGGARNEQFF
>TRBV7-6|-|-|TRBJ1-4
TGTGCCAGCAGCTTAGGAACAGTCTACGAAAAACTGTTTTTT
CASSLGTVYEKLFF
>TRBV30|-|once|TRBJ1-1
TGTGCCTGGACCTTGGGCGGGACTGAAGCTTTCTTT
CAWTLGGTEAFF
>TRBV29-1|TRBD2|-|TRBJ2-2
TGCAGCGTTGAAGTGGGGAGCGGGAGGGCAGGCGGGGAGCTGTTTTTT
CSVEVGSGRAGGELFF
>TRBV4-1|-|-|TRBJ1-5
TGCGCCAGCAGCCACCAGGGGTATAGCAATCAGCCCCAGCATTTT
CASSHQGYSNQPQHF
>TRBV5-5|-|few|TRBJ1-4
TGTGCCAGCACTACTGGTAGGCTAGCAGCGGGGGAAAAACTGTTTTTT
CASTTGRLAAGEKLFF
>TRBV27|TRBD1|-|TRBJ1-1
TGTGCCAGCAGTTTGGCCTTTCAGGGGGCCGCTGAAGCTTTCTTT
CASSLAFQGAAEAFF
>TRBV25-1|-|-|TRBJ2-6
TGTGCCAGCGCCGTCTCTGGGGCCAACGTCCTGACTTTC
CASAVSGANVLTF
>TRBV2|-|-|TRBJ1-1
TGTGCCAGCAGTGATCTAAGTAACACTGAAGCTTTCTTT
CASSDLSNTEAFF
>TRBV7-2|-|-|TRBJ2-6
TGTGCCAGCAGCCGAGAAGGCTCTGGGGCCAACGTCCTGACTTTC
CASSREGSGANVLTF
>TRBV5-6|-|-|TRBJ1-2
TGTGCCAGCAGCTTGGGCGCGCAGCCTGGCTACACCTTC
CASSLGAQPGYTF
>TRBV30|-|-|TRBJ2-7
TGTGCCTGGAGTGTGGCAGCGGTTTACGAGCAGTACTTC
CAWSVAAVYEQYF
>TRBV28|TRBD1|-|TRBJ1-5
TGTGCCAGCAGTTCGAGGGACAGACCAGATCAGCCCCAGCATTTT
CASSSRDRPDQPQHF
>TRBV12-5|-|-|TRBJ2-2
TGTGCTAGTGGTTTGGTCCGAAGTGAGGGTTGGACCGGGGAGCTGTTTTTT
CASGLVRSEGWTGELFF
>TRBV27|-|-|TRBJ2-1
TGTGCCAGCAGTCGACCGGCGATGAAGTGGAATGAGCAGTTCTTC
CASSRPAMKWNEQFF
>TRBV5-1|-|once|TRBJ2-5
TGCGCCAGCAGCTTGGGAGGGTCGAGTGAGACCCAGTACTTC
CASSLGGSSETQYF
>TRBV20-1|-|-|TRBJ1-2
TGCAGTGCTAGATTTAGGGATGGCTACACCTTC
CSARFRDGYTF
>TRBV9|-|once|TRBJ1-5
TGTGCCAGCAGCGTAGGACAGGCCTATCAGCCCCAGCATTTT
CASSVGQAYQPQHF
>TRBV5-1|-|-|TRBJ1-4
TGCGCCAGCAGCTCGGCCGAACTTGAAAAACTGTTTTTT
CASSSAELEKLFF
>TRBV5-4|-|-|TRBJ1-1
TGTGCCAGCAGCCCCGGCGGTAAGGGAGACCCTGAAGCTTTCTTT
CASSPGGKGDPEAFF
>TRBV7-2|TRBD1|-|TRBJ1-1
TGTGCCAGCAGCACTAGGACAGGGCCTGAAGCTTTCTTT
CASSTRTGPEAFF
>TRBV5-1|-|-|TRBJ1-1
TGCGCCAGCAGCCAGGGGACATCCTCGGGCACTGAAGCTTTCTTT
CASSQGTSSGTEAFF
>TRBV5-1|-|-|TRBJ2-1
TGCGCCAGCAGCTTGTCTGGGAGCTCCTACAATGAGCAGTTCTTC
CASSLSGSSYNEQFF